Listed below are T cell receptor beta chains from one sample, sequenced in a study of OX40 agonist ivuxolimab in advanced cancers. The method was immunoSEQ multiplex PCR; TCRdb's version includes in-frame clones alone and lacks a portion of them. The profile shows 70,000 to 85,000 clones, approximately 80% of them singletons. The sequenced sample was CD4+ or CD8+ T cells sorted from blood, obtained in a trial of the OX40 agonist ivuxolimab. Receptors originate from an adult with an advanced solid tumor such as melanoma, head and neck, liver or kidney cancer. Each CDR3 is given with its conserved first and last residue. The D gene is left open where the match is weak. Where a row states a size, it is once, few, many or the class of an expanded clone; other rows omit it.

size: -; V: TRBV7-9; D: -; J: TRBJ1-1; CDR3: CASSLGTSGNTEAFF; DNA: TGTGCCAGCAGCTTAGGGACGTCAGGGAACACTGAAGCTTTCTTT
size: -; V: TRBV18; D: -; J: TRBJ2-1; CDR3: CASSPYSDSYNEQFF; DNA: TGTGCCAGCTCACCATACAGCGACTCCTACAATGAGCAGTTCTTC
size: -; V: TRBV2; D: TRBD1; J: TRBJ2-2; CDR3: CASGRTGWAGELFF; DNA: TGTGCCAGCGGGAGGACAGGGTGGGCCGGGGAGCTGTTTTTT
size: -; V: TRBV6-5; D: -; J: TRBJ1-3; CDR3: CASSSWSGNTIYF; DNA: TGTGCCAGCAGTTCTTGGTCCGGAAACACCATATATTTT
size: -; V: TRBV10-1; D: -; J: TRBJ2-1; CDR3: CASRARGRSYNEQFF; DNA: TGCGCCAGCAGGGCCCGGGGGCGCTCCTACAATGAGCAGTTCTTC
size: -; V: TRBV2; D: TRBD1; J: TRBJ1-5; CDR3: CASSPDRGNQPQHF; DNA: TGTGCCAGCAGCCCGGACAGGGGTAATCAGCCCCAGCATTTT
size: -; V: TRBV11-2; D: -; J: TRBJ2-7; CDR3: CASSRSGGQSYEQYF; DNA: TGTGCCAGCAGCCGAAGCGGGGGACAGAGCTACGAGCAGTACTTC
size: -; V: TRBV5-1; D: TRBD1; J: TRBJ1-1; CDR3: CASSLGSTGWNTEAFF; DNA: TGCGCCAGCAGCTTGGGTTCGACAGGGTGGAACACTGAAGCTTTCTTT
size: -; V: TRBV5-1; D: -; J: TRBJ2-3; CDR3: CASSLVQTTDTQYF; DNA: TGCGCCAGCAGCTTGGTCCAGACGACAGATACGCAGTATTTT
size: once; V: TRBV19; D: -; J: TRBJ1-4; CDR3: CASSILGQGDEKLFF; DNA: TGTGCCAGTAGTATACTCGGACAAGGCGATGAAAAACTGTTTTTT
size: -; V: TRBV12-5; D: TRBD2; J: TRBJ2-2; CDR3: CASGRGGADTGELFF; DNA: TGTGCTAGTGGCCGCGGGGGGGCCGACACCGGGGAGCTGTTTTTT
size: -; V: TRBV27; D: TRBD2; J: TRBJ2-3; CDR3: CASTWRGGDTQYF; DNA: TGTGCCAGCACGTGGCGGGGAGGGGATACGCAGTATTTT
size: -; V: TRBV18; D: -; J: TRBJ1-3; CDR3: CASSGSVFSGNTIYF; DNA: TGTGCCAGCTCAGGTTCAGTGTTTTCCGGAAACACCATATATTTT
size: -; V: TRBV19; D: TRBD1; J: TRBJ2-3; CDR3: CASSTDRLSTDTQYF; DNA: TGTGCCAGTAGTACGGACAGGCTTAGCACAGATACGCAGTATTTT
size: -; V: TRBV11-3; D: -; J: TRBJ2-2; CDR3: CASSLAPSSRGRTGELFF; DNA: TGTGCCAGCAGCTTAGCCCCCTCCTCGCGGGGTAGAACCGGGGAGCTGTTTTTT
size: -; V: TRBV11-1; D: -; J: TRBJ1-2; CDR3: CASSFDRNYGYTF; DNA: TGTGCCAGCAGCTTCGACAGGAACTATGGCTACACCTTC
size: -; V: TRBV9; D: -; J: TRBJ1-4; CDR3: CASSAQWGLEKLFF; DNA: TGTGCCAGCAGCGCTCAGTGGGGTTTGGAAAAACTGTTTTTT
size: -; V: TRBV6-1; D: TRBD2; J: TRBJ2-5; CDR3: CASSVGLAGVGETQYF; DNA: TGTGCCAGCAGTGTGGGACTAGCGGGGGTTGGGGAGACCCAGTACTTC
size: -; V: TRBV5-6; D: -; J: TRBJ2-5; CDR3: CASSSLMRQEWETQYF; DNA: TGTGCCAGCAGCTCCCTCATGAGACAGGAGTGGGAGACCCAGTACTTC
size: -; V: TRBV2; D: TRBD2; J: TRBJ2-3; CDR3: CASSLAGSTGDTQYF; DNA: TGTGCCAGCTCACTAGCGGGGTCCACCGGGGATACGCAGTATTTT
size: once; V: TRBV11-3; D: TRBD2; J: TRBJ2-5; CDR3: CASRSSGEETQYF; DNA: TGTGCCAGCAGATCTAGCGGGGAAGAGACCCAGTACTTC
size: once; V: TRBV18; D: TRBD1; J: TRBJ1-1; CDR3: CASSPPRFRGDLVAEAFF; DNA: TGTGCCAGCTCACCTCCGAGGTTCAGGGGGGACCTCGTCGCTGAAGCTTTCTTT
size: few; V: TRBV5-1; D: -; J: TRBJ1-6; CDR3: CASTSGWTDNSPLHF; DNA: TGCGCCAGCACCTCAGGGTGGACAGACAATTCACCCCTCCACTTT
size: -; V: TRBV5-3; D: -; J: TRBJ1-6; CDR3: CARSQVGRPYNSPLHF; DNA: TGTGCCAGAAGCCAGGTCGGACGACCGTATAATTCACCCCTCCACTTT
size: once; V: TRBV5-1; D: -; J: TRBJ2-6; CDR3: CASRPEDSGANVLTF; DNA: TGCGCCAGCAGGCCTGAAGATTCTGGGGCCAACGTCCTGACTTTC
size: -; V: TRBV5-8; D: TRBD1; J: TRBJ1-5; CDR3: CASSFRGQVYQPQHF; DNA: TGTGCCAGCAGCTTTAGGGGGCAGGTTTATCAGCCCCAGCATTTT
size: few; V: TRBV7-3; D: -; J: TRBJ1-1; CDR3: CASRPSTVIKAFF; DNA: TGTGCCAGCAGACCTAGCACAGTCATTAAAGCTTTCTTT
size: -; V: TRBV19; D: -; J: TRBJ1-1; CDR3: CASTQPPAAATSQNTEAFF; DNA: TGTGCCAGTACCCAACCCCCGGCGGCAGCGACCAGCCAGAACACTGAAGCTTTCTTT
size: -; V: TRBV20-1; D: -; J: TRBJ2-3; CDR3: CSAKNWDTQYF; DNA: TGCAGTGCGAAAAATTGGGATACGCAGTATTTT
size: -; V: TRBV5-1; D: TRBD2; J: TRBJ2-2; CDR3: CASSPGLAGGPDTGELFF; DNA: TGCGCCAGCAGCCCGGGACTAGCGGGGGGGCCTGACACCGGGGAGCTGTTTTTT
size: -; V: TRBV5-4; D: -; J: TRBJ1-1; CDR3: CASRLGGQTTEAFF; DNA: TGTGCCAGCAGGCTTGGAGGACAGACCACTGAAGCTTTCTTT
size: once; V: TRBV7-9; D: -; J: TRBJ1-1; CDR3: CASSSGGLPFF; DNA: TGTGCCAGCAGCTCGGGGGGGTTACCTTTCTTT
size: once; V: TRBV7-2; D: -; J: TRBJ1-5; CDR3: CASSLDGHNQPQHF; DNA: TGTGCCAGCAGCTTAGACGGACACAATCAGCCCCAGCATTTT
size: -; V: TRBV6-1; D: -; J: TRBJ2-7; CDR3: CASSEGWSEGHEQYF; DNA: TGTGCCAGCAGTGAAGGTTGGTCTGAAGGGCACGAGCAGTACTTC
size: -; V: TRBV2; D: -; J: TRBJ1-5; CDR3: CASSDSNQPQHF; DNA: TGTGCCAGCAGTGATAGCAATCAGCCCCAGCATTTT
size: few; V: TRBV6-6; D: -; J: TRBJ1-6; CDR3: CASSSTRADENSPLHF; DNA: TGTGCCAGCAGTTCCACTAGGGCGGACGAAAATTCACCCCTCCACTTT
size: -; V: TRBV6-1; D: -; J: TRBJ2-1; CDR3: CASLGPFF; DNA: TGTGCCAGCTTGGGACCTTTCTTC